The 10 T cell receptor beta chains below come from one sample, sequenced in a study of OX40 agonist ivuxolimab in advanced cancers. Produced via immunoSEQ multiplex PCR; TCRdb's table is partial and in-frame only. The table has tens of thousands of clones, around 84% seen once. This sample comprised CD4+ or CD8+ T cells sorted from blood, obtained in a trial of the OX40 agonist ivuxolimab. The receptors here all came from an adult with an advanced solid tumor such as melanoma, head and neck, liver or kidney cancer.

CDR3 sequence (DNA): TGTGCCAGTAGTGGGGAGCCCGGGCTTTCGAACACCGGGGAGCTGTTTTTT. Translating gives CASSGEPGLSNTGELFF. This chain uses TRBV19 with TRBJ2-2, with a weak D call TRBD2 (5 bases). The CDR3 consists of 17 residues. Per germline, CDR1 LNHDA and CDR2 SQIVND (reference sequence). The V end lost 5 bases, the J end lost 0 bases, and 16 bases lay between the germline ends.

This clone occurred once. The V call is TRBV5-1, the J call TRBJ1-1, with D uncertain. The CDR3 has 14 residues. Per the germline V gene, CDR1 is SGHRS and CDR2 is YFSETQ. V lost 4 bases to trimming and J lost 1 base, with 11 bases between them. This CDR3 reads CASSQNAENTEAFF. The CDR3 coding sequence is TGCGCCAGCAGCCAAAACGCCGAGAACACTGAAGCTTTCTTT.

This chain joins TRBV30 and TRBJ2-7, with D possibly matching TRBD2 (6 bases). V lost 3 bases and J lost 6, with 12 bases in between. Germline-derived CDR1 and CDR2 are GTSNPN and SVGIG (reference sequence). The CDR3 is 12 amino acids. CDR3 in DNA: TGTGCCTGGAGCCGGCAGGGAGGCGAGCAGTACTTC. Residues: CAWSRQGGEQYF.

The genes are TRBV10-3 and TRBJ2-1, with D uncertain. The germline CDR1 and CDR2 sequences are ENHRY and SYGVKD. This CDR3 has 15 residues. The V end was cut by 4 bases, the J end by 0 bases, with 10 bases between. The CDR3: CAISAQASSYNEQFF. In DNA form, the CDR3 reads TGTGCCATCAGTGCTCAGGCCAGCTCCTACAATGAGCAGTTCTTC.

CDR3 nucleotide sequence: TGTGCCAGCTCCCCAGACAGGAACACCGGGGAGCTGTTTTTT. Residues: CASSPDRNTGELFF. The V and J genes are TRBV18 and TRBJ2-2; D possibly corresponds to TRBD1 (5 bases). V lost 6 bases and J 1 base, leaving 9 bases between the germline ends. Germline V gene lookup returns CDR1 KGHSH and CDR2 LQKENI. The CDR3 sequence is 14 residues long. The whole variable domain, filled in from reference TRBV18 and TRBJ2-2, reads NAGVMQNPRHLVRRRGQEARLRCSPMKGHSHVYWYRQLPEEGLKFMVYLQKENIIDESGMPKERFSAEFPKEGPSILRIQQVVRGDSAAYFCASSPDRNTGELFFGEGSRLTVL.

V gene TRBV5-1 combines with J gene TRBJ2-1; D perhaps matches TRBD1 (6 bases). Looked up from germline, CDR1 is SGHRS and CDR2 is YFSETQ. The CDR3 is 14 amino acids. The V gene lost 2 bases and the J gene lost 4 bases, with 10 bases spanning the gap. CDR3 nucleotides: TGCGCCAGCAGCTTAGGGGGAAGTTACAATGAGCAGTTCTTC. Its translation: CASSLGGSYNEQFF.

The chain uses TRBV11-3 and TRBJ2-3, with D possibly called TRBD1 or TRBD2 (5 bases each). Germline CDR1 and CDR2: SGHNT and YENEEA. Trimming removed 5 bases from V and 4 bases from J, with 16 bases in between. The CDR3 runs 15 residues. The CDR3 here is CASSLGVRGPDTQYF. The CDR3 DNA follows: TGTGCCAGCAGCCTCGGAGTTCGGGGACCAGATACGCAGTATTTT.

The chain links TRBV27 to TRBJ2-3; 9 bases are shared with TRBD1. V gave up 3 bases and J gave up 4 bases; unmatched junction bases: 5. The CDR3 contains 15 residues. Germline CDR1 is MNHEY and CDR2 is SMNVEV (reference sequence). Here the CDR3 DNA reads TGTGCCAGCAGTTTGGACAGGGGCTTTTCAGATACGCAGTATTTT. Translated, it gives CASSLDRGFSDTQYF.

This rearrangement joins TRBV14 to TRBJ2-1; D unresolved. The length of the CDR3 is 15 residues. CDR1 and CDR2 (germline): SGHDN, FVKESK. V lost 3 bases and J 8 bases, leaving 17 bases between the germline ends. CDR3 in DNA: TGTGCCAGCAGCCATCATTTAGGTAGTAACGATGAGCAGTTCTTC. Its translation is CASSHHLGSNDEQFF.

A single count supports this clone. The chain has TRBV6-1 and TRBJ1-1, with 7 bases fitting TRBD1. Germline loops: CDR1 MNHNS, CDR2 SASEGT. Trimming removed 3 bases from V and 10 bases from J; junction bases left unmatched: 2. This CDR3 comprises 11 residues. The CDR3 loop reads CASSDRGAAFF. The DNA of the CDR3 is TGTGCCAGCAGTGACAGGGGGGCAGCTTTCTTT.